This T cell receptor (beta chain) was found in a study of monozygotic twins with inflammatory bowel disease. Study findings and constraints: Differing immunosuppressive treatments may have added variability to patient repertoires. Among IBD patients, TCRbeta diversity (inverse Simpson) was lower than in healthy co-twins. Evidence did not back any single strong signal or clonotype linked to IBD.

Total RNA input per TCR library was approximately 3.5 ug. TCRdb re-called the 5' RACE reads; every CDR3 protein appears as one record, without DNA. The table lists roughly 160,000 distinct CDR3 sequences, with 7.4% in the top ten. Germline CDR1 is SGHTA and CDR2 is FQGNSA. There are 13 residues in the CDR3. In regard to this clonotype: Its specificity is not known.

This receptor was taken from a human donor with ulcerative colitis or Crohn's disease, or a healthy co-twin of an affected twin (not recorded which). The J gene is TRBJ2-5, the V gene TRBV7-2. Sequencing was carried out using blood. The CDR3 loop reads CASSSASQETQYF. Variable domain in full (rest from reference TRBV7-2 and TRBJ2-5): GAGVSQSPSNKVTEKGKDVELRCDPISGHTALYWYRQSLGQGLEFLIYFQGNSAPDKSGLPSDRFSAERTGGSVSTLTIQRTQQEDSAVYLCASSSASQETQYFGPGTRLLVL.